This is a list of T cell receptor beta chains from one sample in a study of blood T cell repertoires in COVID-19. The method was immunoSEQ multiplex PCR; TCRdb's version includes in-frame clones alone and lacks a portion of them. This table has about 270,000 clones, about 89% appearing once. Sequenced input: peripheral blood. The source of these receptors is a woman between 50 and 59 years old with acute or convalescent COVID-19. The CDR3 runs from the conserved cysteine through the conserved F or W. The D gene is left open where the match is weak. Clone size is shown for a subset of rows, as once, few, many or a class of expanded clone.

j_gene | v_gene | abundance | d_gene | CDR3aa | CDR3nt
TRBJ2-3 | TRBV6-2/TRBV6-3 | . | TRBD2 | CASSRLAGAGTDTQYF | TGTGCCAGCAGTCGACTAGCGGGAGCGGGCACAGATACGCAGTATTTT
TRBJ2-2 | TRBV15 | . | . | CATSRGGGGTGELFF | TGTGCCACCAGCAGAGGGGGAGGGGGCACCGGGGAGCTGTTTTTT
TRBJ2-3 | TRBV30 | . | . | CAWSVELFLSQTALFTDTQYF | TGTGCCTGGAGTGTAGAGCTATTCCTTTCGCAGACAGCGCTTTTCACAGATACGCAGTATTTT
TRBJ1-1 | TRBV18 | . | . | CASSPGGDTEAFF | TGTGCCAGCTCACCAGGGGGGGACACTGAAGCTTTCTTT
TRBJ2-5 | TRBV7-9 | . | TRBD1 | CASSAKPGQGKETQYF | TGTGCCAGCAGCGCCAAACCGGGACAGGGAAAAGAGACCCAGTACTTC
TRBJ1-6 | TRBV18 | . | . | CASPGRHLYNSPLHF | TGTGCCAGCCCTGGGAGACACCTGTATAATTCACCCCTCCACTTT
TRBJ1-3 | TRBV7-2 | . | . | CASSLRVLGTSSGNTIYF | TGTGCCAGCAGCTTAAGGGTTTTGGGCACTAGCTCTGGAAACACCATATATTTT
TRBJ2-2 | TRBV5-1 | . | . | CASSLAGGLGITGELFF | TGCGCCAGCAGCTTGGCCGGGGGGCTAGGCATCACCGGGGAGCTGTTTTTT
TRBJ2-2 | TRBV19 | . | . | CASSRRELWIAGELFF | TGTGCCAGTAGCCGTCGGGAGTTGTGGATCGCCGGGGAGCTGTTTTTT
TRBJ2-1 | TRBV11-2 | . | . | CASTRVGDEQFF | TGTGCCAGCACCAGAGTAGGAGATGAGCAGTTCTTC
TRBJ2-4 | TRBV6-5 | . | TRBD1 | CASKQGAPAKNIQYF | TGTGCCAGCAAACAGGGGGCGCCGGCAAAAAACATTCAGTACTTC
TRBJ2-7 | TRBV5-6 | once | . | CASSLTTSYEQYF | TGTGCCAGCAGCTTGACTACATCCTACGAGCAGTACTTC
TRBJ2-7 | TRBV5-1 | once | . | CASSGKISNYEQYF | TGCGCCAGCAGTGGAAAAATTAGCAATTACGAGCAGTACTTC
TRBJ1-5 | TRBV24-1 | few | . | CATSGTAYSNQPQHF | TGTGCCACCAGTGGGACAGCTTATAGCAATCAGCCCCAGCATTTT
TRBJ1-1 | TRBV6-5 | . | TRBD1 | CASKPWTGTTEAFF | TGTGCCAGCAAACCGTGGACAGGGACCACTGAAGCTTTCTTT